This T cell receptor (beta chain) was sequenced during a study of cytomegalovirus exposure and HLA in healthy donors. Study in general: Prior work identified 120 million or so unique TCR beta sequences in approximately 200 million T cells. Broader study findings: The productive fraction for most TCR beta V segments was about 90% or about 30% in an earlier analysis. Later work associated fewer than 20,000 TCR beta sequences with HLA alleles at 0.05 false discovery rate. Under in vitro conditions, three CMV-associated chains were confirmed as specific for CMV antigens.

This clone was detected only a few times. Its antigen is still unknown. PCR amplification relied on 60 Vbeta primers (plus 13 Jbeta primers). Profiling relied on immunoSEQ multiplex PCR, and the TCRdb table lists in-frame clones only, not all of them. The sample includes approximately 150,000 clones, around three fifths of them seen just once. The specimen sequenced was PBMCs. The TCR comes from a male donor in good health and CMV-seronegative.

CDR3 sequence (DNA): TGTGCCAGCAGCTCCCCCCAGGGAGATACGCAGTATTTT. This codes for CASSSPQGDTQYF. The chain recombines TRBV7-3 with TRBJ2-3, with a possible D match to TRBD1 (5 bases). CDR3 size: 13 residues. V was pared by 4 bases and J by 5 bases, with 10 bases between. Germline CDR1 reads SGHTA; CDR2 reads FQGTGA.